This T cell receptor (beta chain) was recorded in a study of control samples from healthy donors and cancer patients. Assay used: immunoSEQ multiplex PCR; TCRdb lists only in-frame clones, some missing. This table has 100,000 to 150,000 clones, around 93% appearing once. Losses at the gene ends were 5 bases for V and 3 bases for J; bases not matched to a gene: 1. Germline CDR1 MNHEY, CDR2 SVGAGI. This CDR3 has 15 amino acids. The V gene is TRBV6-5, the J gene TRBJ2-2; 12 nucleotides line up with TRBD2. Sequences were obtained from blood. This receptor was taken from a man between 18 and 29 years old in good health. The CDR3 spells CASSRLAGDTGELFF. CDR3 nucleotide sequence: TGTGCCAGCAGTAGACTAGCGGGGGACACCGGGGAGCTGTTTTTT.